Sequencing of this T cell receptor beta chain was carried out in a study of identifying expanded T cells in peripheral blood. TCRdb's copy holds only in-frame clones and misses some; the assay was immunoSEQ multiplex PCR. The sample lists more than 95,000 clones, approximately 80% occurring once. Overall study findings and caveats: Across healthy donors, higher total template counts meant significantly greater two-week count variance.

There are 17 residues in the CDR3. V lost 3 bases and J lost 8, with 25 bases in between. The germline CDR1 and CDR2 sequences are LGHNT and FRNRAP. This clone was counted between two and nine times. What it binds is unknown. The V gene is TRBV12-5, the J gene TRBJ1-2; D remains ambiguous. Sample: blood. This sequence was found in a person aged 18-70 years in good health. CDR3 DNA: TGTGCTAGTGGTTTAATTTCTTTGAGCGGCCTGGTTAGCGGCTACACCTTC. It specifies CASGLISLSGLVSGYTF.